This TCR beta chain was recovered during a study of shared clonotypes between healthy human individuals. V lost 6 bases and J lost 2; bases outside the gene matches: 11. Germline V gene sequence: CDR1 MGHRA, CDR2 YSYEKL. The CDR3 covers 16 residues. Overall study results and limits: Estimated richness was generally greater in naive than memory subsets. Clonotypes shared by all four sorted-subset donors had higher generation probabilities than non-shared clonotypes.

Only in-frame clones appear in the TCRdb table, and some are missing; sequencing was by immunoSEQ multiplex PCR. The sample lists approximately 2.5 million clones, around 90% seen once, with roughly 0.13% in the top ten. As for this clone: Its antigen is as yet unknown.

Input material: naive CD4+ T cells sorted from blood. This sample's subset: CD45RA+ positively selected. This rearrangement joins TRBV4-1 to TRBJ2-3; TRBD2 agrees at 7 bases. The TCR comes from a man younger than 35 in good health. This CDR3 is CASRGTLAEITDTQYF. As DNA, the CDR3 is TGCGCCAGCAGGGGAACTCTAGCGGAAATCACAGATACGCAGTATTTT.